This TCR beta chain is drawn from a study of regulatory T cells in long-lasting Graves disease. This clonotype was detected ten times or more. Its matching antigen is unknown. Time point here: newly diagnosed GD, antithyroid drugs for less than 3 months. From PBMCs, RNA was extracted and then used to make the TCR library. American Thyroid Association guidelines defined how Graves' disease was diagnosed. General study points: Persistent disease preferred TRBV28, TRBJ1-2 and TRBJ2-5.

Arm-PCR of CDR3 regions and iRepertoire HTBI primers were the basis on which TCR beta libraries were built. TCRdb re-analysed the multiplex PCR reads in MiXCR, keeping a single row per CDR3 protein. The sample shows about 310,000 distinct CDR3 sequences, 15% to 20% of them seen only once. Germline V lookup: CDR1 SGHRS, CDR2 YFSETQ. The CDR3 is made up of 15 amino acids. Trimming shortened V by 3 bases and J by 3 bases, and 15 bases separated the two germline ends. The sequence derives from a female donor with Graves disease. This chain links TRBV5-1 with TRBJ1-1; D is ambiguous. The source was peripheral blood mononuclear cells (PBMCs), collected at new diagnosis, from a patient treated with antithyroid drugs. As DNA, the CDR3 is TGCGCCAGCAGCTCGGCATCCGGTTCTTACACTGAAGCTTTCTTT. Protein sequence: CASSSASGSYTEAFF. Using reference TRBV5-1 and TRBJ1-1 for the parts outside the CDR3, the full variable domain is KAGVTQTPRYLIKTRGQQVTLSCSPISGHRSVSWYQQTPGQGLQFLFEYFSETQRNKGNFPGRFSGRQFSNSRSEMNVSTLELGDSALYLCASSSASGSYTEAFFGQGTRLTVV.